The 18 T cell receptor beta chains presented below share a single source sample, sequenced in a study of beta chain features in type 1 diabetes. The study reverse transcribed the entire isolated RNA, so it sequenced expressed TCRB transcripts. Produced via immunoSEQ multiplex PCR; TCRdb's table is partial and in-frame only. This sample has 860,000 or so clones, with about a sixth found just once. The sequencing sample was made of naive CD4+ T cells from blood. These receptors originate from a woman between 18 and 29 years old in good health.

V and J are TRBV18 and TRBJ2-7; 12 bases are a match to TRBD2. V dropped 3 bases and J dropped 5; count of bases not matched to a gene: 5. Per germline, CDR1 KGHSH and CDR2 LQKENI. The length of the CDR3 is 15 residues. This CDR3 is CASSPTSGSSHEQYF. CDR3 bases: TGTGCCAGCTCACCGACTAGCGGGAGTTCCCACGAGCAGTACTTC.

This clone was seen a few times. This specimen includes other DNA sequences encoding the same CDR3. CDR3 nucleotides: TGTGCCAGCAGCTTAGAAGGGTATGGCTACACCTTC. This encodes CASSLEGYGYTF. V is TRBV7-9 and J is TRBJ1-2; D is unclear. The V gene lost 1 base and the J gene lost 5 bases, with 5 bases spanning the gap. CDR1 is SEHNR and CDR2 is FQNEAQ in the germline V gene (reference sequence). The CDR3 covers 12 residues.

DNA for the CDR3: TGTGCCAGCAGTTTTTCTATTTTCGGGGGACCTGGCTACACCTTC. Protein sequence: CASSFSIFGGPGYTF. The rearrangement links TRBV28 to TRBJ1-2, with D possibly TRBD1 on 5 matching bases. V was clipped by 3 bases and J by 7 bases, with 18 bases between them. CDR1 and CDR2 from the germline V gene are MDHEN and SYDVKM. The CDR3 is made up of 15 amino acids.

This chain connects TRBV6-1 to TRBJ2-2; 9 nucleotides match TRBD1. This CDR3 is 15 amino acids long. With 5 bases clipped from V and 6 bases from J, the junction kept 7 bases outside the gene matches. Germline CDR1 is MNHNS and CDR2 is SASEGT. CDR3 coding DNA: TGTGCCAGCAGTACCCGGACAGGGGTAGCCGGGGAGCTGTTTTTT. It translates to CASSTRTGVAGELFF.

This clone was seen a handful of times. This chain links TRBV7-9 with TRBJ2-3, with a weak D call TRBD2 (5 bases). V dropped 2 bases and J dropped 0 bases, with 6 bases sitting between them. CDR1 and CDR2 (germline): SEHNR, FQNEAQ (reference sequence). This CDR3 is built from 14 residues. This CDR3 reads CASSLRGSTDTQYF. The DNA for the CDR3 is TGTGCCAGCAGCTTACGCGGGAGCACAGATACGCAGTATTTT.

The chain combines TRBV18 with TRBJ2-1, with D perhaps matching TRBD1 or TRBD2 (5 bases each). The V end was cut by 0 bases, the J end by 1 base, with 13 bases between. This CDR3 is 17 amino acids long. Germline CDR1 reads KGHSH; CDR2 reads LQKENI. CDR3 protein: CASSPPGPDLSYNEQFF. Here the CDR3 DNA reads TGTGCCAGCTCACCACCGGGACCGGATCTGTCCTACAATGAGCAGTTCTTC.

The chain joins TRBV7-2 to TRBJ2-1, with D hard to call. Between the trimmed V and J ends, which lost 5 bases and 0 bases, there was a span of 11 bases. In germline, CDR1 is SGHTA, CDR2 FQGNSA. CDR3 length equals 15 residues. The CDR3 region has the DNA TGTGCCAGCAGCGTAGTTGCGTACTCCTACAATGAGCAGTTCTTC. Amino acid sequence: CASSVVAYSYNEQFF.

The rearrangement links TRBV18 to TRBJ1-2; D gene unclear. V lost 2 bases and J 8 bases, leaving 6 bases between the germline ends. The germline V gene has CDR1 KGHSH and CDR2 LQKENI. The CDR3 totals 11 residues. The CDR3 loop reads CASSPSRGYTF. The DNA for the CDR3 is TGTGCCAGCTCACCATCACGCGGCTACACCTTC. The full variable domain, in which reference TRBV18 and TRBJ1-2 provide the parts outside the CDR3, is NAGVMQNPRHLVRRRGQEARLRCSPMKGHSHVYWYRQLPEEGLKFMVYLQKENIIDESGMPKERFSAEFPKEGPSILRIQQVVRGDSAAYFCASSPSRGYTFGSGTRLTVV.

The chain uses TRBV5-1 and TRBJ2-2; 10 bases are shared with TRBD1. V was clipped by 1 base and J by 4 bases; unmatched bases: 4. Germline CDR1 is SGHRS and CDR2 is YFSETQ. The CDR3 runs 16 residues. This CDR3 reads CASSLRDRGVTGELFF. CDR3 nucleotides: TGCGCCAGCAGCTTGAGGGACAGGGGTGTCACCGGGGAGCTGTTTTTT.

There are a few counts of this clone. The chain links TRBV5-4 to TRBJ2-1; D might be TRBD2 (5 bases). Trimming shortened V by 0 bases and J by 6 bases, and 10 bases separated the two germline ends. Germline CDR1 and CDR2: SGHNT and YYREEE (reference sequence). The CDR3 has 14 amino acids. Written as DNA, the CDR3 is TGTGCCAGCAGCTTGGGAGGGTCGGCCAATGAGCAGTTCTTC. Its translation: CASSLGGSANEQFF.

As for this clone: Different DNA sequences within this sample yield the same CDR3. The CDR3 is CASNYQETQYF. The CDR3 DNA reads TGTGCCAGCAACTACCAAGAGACCCAGTACTTC. The genes are TRBV2 and TRBJ2-5; no reliable D call. Deletions cut 7 bases from V and 0 bases from J, with 3 bases between. Germline CDR1 SNHLY, CDR2 FYNNEI. This CDR3 region has 11 residues. The whole variable domain, filled in from reference TRBV2 and TRBJ2-5, reads EPEVTQTPSHQVTQMGQEVILRCVPISNHLYFYWYRQILGQKVEFLVSFYNNEISEKSEIFDDQFSVERPDGSNFTLKIRSTKLEDSAMYFCASNYQETQYFGPGTRLLVL.

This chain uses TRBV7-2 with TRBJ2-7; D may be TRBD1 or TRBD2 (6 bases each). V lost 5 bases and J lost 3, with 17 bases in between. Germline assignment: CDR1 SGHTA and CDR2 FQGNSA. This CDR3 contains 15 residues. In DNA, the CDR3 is TGTGCCAGCAGCCCCCGGGCAGGGGACTTCTACGAGCAGTACTTC. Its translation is CASSPRAGDFYEQYF.

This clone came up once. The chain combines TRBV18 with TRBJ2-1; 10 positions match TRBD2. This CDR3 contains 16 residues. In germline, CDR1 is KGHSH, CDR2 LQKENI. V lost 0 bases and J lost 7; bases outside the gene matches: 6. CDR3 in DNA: TGTGCCAGCTCACCACCGGTTTCTAGCGGGAGAAATGAGCAGTTCTTC. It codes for CASSPPVSSGRNEQFF.

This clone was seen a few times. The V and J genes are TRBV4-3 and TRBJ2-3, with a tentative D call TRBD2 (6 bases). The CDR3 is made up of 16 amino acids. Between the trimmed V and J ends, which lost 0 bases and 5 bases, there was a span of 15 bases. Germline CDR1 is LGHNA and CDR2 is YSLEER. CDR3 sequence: CASSQDQGQGGDTQYF. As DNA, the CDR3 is TGCGCCAGCAGCCAAGATCAGGGCCAGGGAGGAGATACGCAGTATTTT.

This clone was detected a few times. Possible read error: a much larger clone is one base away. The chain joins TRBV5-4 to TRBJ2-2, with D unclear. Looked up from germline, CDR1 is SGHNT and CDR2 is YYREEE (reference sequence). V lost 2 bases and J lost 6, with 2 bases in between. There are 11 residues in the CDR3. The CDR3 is CASSFAGELFF. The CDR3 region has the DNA TGTGCCAGCAGCTTTGCCGGGGAGCTGTTTTTT.

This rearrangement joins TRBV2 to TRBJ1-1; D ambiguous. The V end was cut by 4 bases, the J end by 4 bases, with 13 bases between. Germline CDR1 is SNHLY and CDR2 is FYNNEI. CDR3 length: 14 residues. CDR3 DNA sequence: TGTGCCAGCAGTGTCTCTCCTGTGGGCACTGAAGCTTTCTTT. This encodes CASSVSPVGTEAFF.

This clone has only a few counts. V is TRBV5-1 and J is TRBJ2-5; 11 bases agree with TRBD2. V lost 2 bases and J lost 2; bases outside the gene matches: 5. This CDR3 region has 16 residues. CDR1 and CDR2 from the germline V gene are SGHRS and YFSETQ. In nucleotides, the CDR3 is TGCGCCAGCAGCTTACTAGCGGGAGCCCAACAAGAGACCCAGTACTTC. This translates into CASSLLAGAQQETQYF.

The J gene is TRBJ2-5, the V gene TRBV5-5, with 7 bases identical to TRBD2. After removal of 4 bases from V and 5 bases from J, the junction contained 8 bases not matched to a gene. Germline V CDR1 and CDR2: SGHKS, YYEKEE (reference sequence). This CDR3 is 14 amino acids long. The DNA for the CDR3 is TGTGCCAGCAGCAGACTAGCAGGGAGGGAGACCCAGTACTTC. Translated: CASSRLAGRETQYF.